Below, one T cell receptor beta chain is given with its context. Its antigen is not identified. TCRdb re-analysed the RT-PCR reads in MiXCR, keeping a single row per CDR3 protein. The sample has some 500,000 distinct CDR3 sequences, about an eighth seen once. The CDR3 loop spans 14 amino acids. V lost 4 bases to trimming and J lost 9 bases, with 16 bases between them. Germline V lookup: CDR1 MDHEN, CDR2 SYDVKM. The entry originates in a study of response to subunit inactivated influenza vaccine. The study, taken as a whole, reports: Only a handful of new T cells, the authors suggested, are recruited with each seasonal influenza vaccination.

The V and J genes are TRBV28 and TRBJ2-4; the D gene is possibly TRBD2 (6 bases). The source is a man between 50 and 59 years old who received an inactivated influenza vaccine. The sample here was PBMCs from blood, taken 45 days after vaccination. The CDR3 DNA follows: TGTGCCAGCAGTTCCGGGGACTCCCGAGGCATTCAGTACTTC. It is translated as CASSSGDSRGIQYF.